Following are 5 T cell receptor beta chains from one sample sequenced in a study of shared clonotypes between healthy human individuals. Sequenced by immunoSEQ multiplex PCR; TCRdb stores in-frame clones only, minus some. The data show about a million clones, around 77% seen once. The sequenced sample was memory CD4+ T cells from PBMCs. Described subset: CD45RA-negative fraction. These receptors were obtained from a man aged 18-30 years in good health. Some clones in this sample may be carry-over from other donors' samples.

The chain recombines TRBV9 with TRBJ2-1; possible D gene TRBD1, 5 bases. Germline V gene data show CDR1 as SGDLS and CDR2 as YYNGEE. The ends were cut back, 4 bases at V and 4 bases at J, with 15 bases in the middle. The CDR3 is 15 residues long. The CDR3 reads CASSTDGALYNEQFF. The CDR3 region has the DNA TGTGCCAGCAGCACCGATGGGGCCTTGTACAATGAGCAGTTCTTC.

The chain joins TRBV28 to TRBJ2-1, with 14 bases aligning to TRBD2. Germline assignment: CDR1 MDHEN and CDR2 SYDVKM. Trimming removed 6 bases from V and 10 bases from J; junction bases left unmatched: 14. The CDR3 covers 17 residues. CDR3: CASRAGTSGSFPHEQFF. The DNA of the CDR3 is TGTGCCAGCAGAGCCGGGACTAGCGGGAGCTTCCCCCACGAGCAGTTCTTC.

The genes are TRBV5-1 and TRBJ2-1, with 10 bases fitting TRBD1. The CDR3 runs 15 residues. The junction had 9 bases not matched to a gene; V was cut back by 4 bases and J by 8 bases. Germline CDR1 and CDR2: SGHRS and YFSETQ. CDR3 sequence (DNA): TGCGCCAGCAGCCACAACCGACAGGGGGCCGATGAGCAGTTCTTC. Residues: CASSHNRQGADEQFF. The full variable domain, its missing parts supplied by reference TRBV5-1 and TRBJ2-1, is KAGVTQTPRYLIKTRGQQVTLSCSPISGHRSVSWYQQTPGQGLQFLFEYFSETQRNKGNFPGRFSGRQFSNSRSEMNVSTLELGDSALYLCASSHNRQGADEQFFGPGTRLTVL.

The rearrangement links TRBV28 to TRBJ1-5, with TRBD1 matching 8 bases. The CDR3 runs to 16 residues. Germline V gene lookup returns CDR1 MDHEN and CDR2 SYDVKM. The V gene end was trimmed by 5 bases and the J gene end by 9 bases; junction bases not matched to a gene: 15. Written as DNA, the CDR3 is TGTGCCAGCAGTCCTTCCACAGGGGGATTGTCCCCGCCCCAGCATTTT. It yields the protein CASSPSTGGLSPPQHF. The full variable domain, rest sourced from reference TRBV28 and TRBJ1-5, is DVKVTQSSRYLVKRTGEKVFLECVQDMDHENMFWYRQDPGLGLRLIYFSYDVKMKEKGDIPEGYSVSREKKERFSLILESASTNQTSMYLCASSPSTGGLSPPQHFGDGTRLSIL.

This clone was found a few times. V and J are TRBV10-1 and TRBJ1-1, with D possibly being TRBD1 (5 bases). V lost 1 base, J lost 3 bases, and 9 bases lay in between. Germline CDR1 reads WNHNN; CDR2 reads SYGVQD (reference sequence). The CDR3 sequence is 14 residues long. CDR3 sequence reads: CASSEFRVDTEAFF. CDR3 DNA: TGCGCCAGCAGTGAGTTCAGGGTAGACACTGAAGCTTTCTTT.